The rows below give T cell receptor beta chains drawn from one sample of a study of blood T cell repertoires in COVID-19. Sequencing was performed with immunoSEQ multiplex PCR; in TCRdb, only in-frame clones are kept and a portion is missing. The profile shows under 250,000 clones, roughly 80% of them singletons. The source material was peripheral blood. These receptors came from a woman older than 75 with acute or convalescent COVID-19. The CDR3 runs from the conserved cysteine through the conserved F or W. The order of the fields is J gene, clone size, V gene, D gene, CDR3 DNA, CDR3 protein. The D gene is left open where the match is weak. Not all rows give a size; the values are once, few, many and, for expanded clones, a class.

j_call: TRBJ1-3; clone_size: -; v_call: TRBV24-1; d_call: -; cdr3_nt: TGTGCCAAGTGCGGGCTGGATGGAAACACCATATATTTT; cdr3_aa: CAKCGLDGNTIYF
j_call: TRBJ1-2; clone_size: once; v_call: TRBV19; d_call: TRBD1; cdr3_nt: TGTGCCAGTAGTATTTGGCCGAACCGACAGGGCACCCTCGGGACCTTC; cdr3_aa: CASSIWPNRQGTLGTF
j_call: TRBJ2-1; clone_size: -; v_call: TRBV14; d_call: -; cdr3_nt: TGTGCCAGCAGCCAAGGACTCAACAATGAGCAGTTCTTC; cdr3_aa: CASSQGLNNEQFF
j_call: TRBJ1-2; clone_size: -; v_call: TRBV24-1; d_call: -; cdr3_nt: TGTGCCACGTACATCTATGGCTACACCTTC; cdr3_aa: CATYIYGYTF
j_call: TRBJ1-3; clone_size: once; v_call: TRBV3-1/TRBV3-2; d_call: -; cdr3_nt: TGTGCCAGCAGCCAACCGCGACAGAGAAACAAGGTCGGAAACACCATATATTTT; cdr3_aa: CASSQPRQRNKVGNTIYF
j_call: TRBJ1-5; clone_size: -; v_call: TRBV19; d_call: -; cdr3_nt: TGTGCCAGTAATAAGCCCAATCAGCCCCAGCATTTT; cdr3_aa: CASNKPNQPQHF
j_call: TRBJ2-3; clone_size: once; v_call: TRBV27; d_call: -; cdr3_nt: TGTGCCAGCAGTTTATCGGGGGCATATAGCACAGATACGCAGTATTTT; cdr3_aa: CASSLSGAYSTDTQYF
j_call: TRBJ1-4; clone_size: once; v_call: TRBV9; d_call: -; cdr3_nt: TGTGCCAGCAGCGTAGGGCAGTATGAAAAACTGTTTTTT; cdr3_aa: CASSVGQYEKLFF
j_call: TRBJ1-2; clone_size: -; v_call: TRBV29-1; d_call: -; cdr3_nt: TGCAGCGTTCGGCGCAGCCTAGCTAACTATGGCTACACCTTC; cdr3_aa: CSVRRSLANYGYTF
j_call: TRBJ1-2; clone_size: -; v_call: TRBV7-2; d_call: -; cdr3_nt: TGTGCCAGCAGCTTAGACAGGGCCTTTGAGGGGTATGGCTACACCTTC; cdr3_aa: CASSLDRAFEGYGYTF
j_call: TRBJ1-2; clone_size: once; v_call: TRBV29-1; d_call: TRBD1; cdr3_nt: TGCAGCGTTGACCTTGGACAGGAGCAGGCCTATGGCTACACCTTC; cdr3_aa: CSVDLGQEQAYGYTF
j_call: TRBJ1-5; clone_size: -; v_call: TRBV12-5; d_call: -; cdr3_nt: TGTGCTAGTGGTTTGGTCAGGGAAAAACGTGTAGTCAATCAGCCCCAGCATTTT; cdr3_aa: CASGLVREKRVVNQPQHF
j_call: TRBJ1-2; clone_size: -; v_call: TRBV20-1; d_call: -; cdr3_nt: TGCAGTGCTCGACAATCGGATGGCTACACCTTC; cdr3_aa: CSARQSDGYTF
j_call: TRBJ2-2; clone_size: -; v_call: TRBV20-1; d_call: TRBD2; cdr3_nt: TGCAGTGCTAGTAAACCCGGGACTAGCGGGGTCCTCGACACCGGGGAGCTGTTTTTT; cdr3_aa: CSASKPGTSGVLDTGELFF
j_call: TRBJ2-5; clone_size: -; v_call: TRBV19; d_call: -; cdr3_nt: TGTGCCAGTAGTACCCCCATAGGGGGGGAGTACTTC; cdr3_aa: CASSTPIGGEYF
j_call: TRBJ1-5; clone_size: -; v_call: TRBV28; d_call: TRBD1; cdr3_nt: TGTGCCAGCAATCGACAGGGGGATCAGCCCCAGCATTTT; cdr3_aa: CASNRQGDQPQHF
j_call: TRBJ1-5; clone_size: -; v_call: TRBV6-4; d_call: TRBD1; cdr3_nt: TGTGCCAGCAGCGGGACAGGGGGAGAACGCAATCAGCCCCAGCATTTT; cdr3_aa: CASSGTGGERNQPQHF
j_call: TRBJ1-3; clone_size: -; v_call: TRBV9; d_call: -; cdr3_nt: TGTGCCAGCAGCGCCCCCGGGGGGGGAAACACCATATATTTT; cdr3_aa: CASSAPGGGNTIYF
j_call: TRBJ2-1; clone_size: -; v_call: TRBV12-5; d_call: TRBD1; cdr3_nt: TGTGCTAGTGGCCCCTCGGGGACAGGGGGCTACAATGAGCAGTTCTTC; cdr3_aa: CASGPSGTGGYNEQFF
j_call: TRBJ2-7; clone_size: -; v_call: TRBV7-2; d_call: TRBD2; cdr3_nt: TGTGCCAGCAGCTTCGGCGGGGGGCCTTCCTACGAGCAGTACTTC; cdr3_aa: CASSFGGGPSYEQYF
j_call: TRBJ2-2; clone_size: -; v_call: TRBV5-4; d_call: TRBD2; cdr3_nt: TGTGCCAGCAGCCCGGACCTAGCGGGGGGTACCGGGGAGCTGTTTTTT; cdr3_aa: CASSPDLAGGTGELFF
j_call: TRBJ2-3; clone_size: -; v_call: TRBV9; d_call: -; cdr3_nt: TGTGCCAGCAGCCCGAGGGATGACCCGCGAGGCACAGATACGCAGTATTTT; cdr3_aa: CASSPRDDPRGTDTQYF
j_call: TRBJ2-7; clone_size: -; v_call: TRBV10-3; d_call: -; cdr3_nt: TGTGCCATCAGTGCCAACAGGGCTGAACAGTACTTC; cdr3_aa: CAISANRAEQYF
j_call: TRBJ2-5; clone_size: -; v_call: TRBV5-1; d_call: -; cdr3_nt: TGCGCCAGCAGCCGGGGGGCCGGGGAGACCCAGTACTTC; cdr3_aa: CASSRGAGETQYF
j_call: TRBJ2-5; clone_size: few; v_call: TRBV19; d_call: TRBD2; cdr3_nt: TGTGCCAGTAGTATAGGGCTAGCGGGGGCCCCCAGGGAGACCCAGTACTTC; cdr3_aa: CASSIGLAGAPRETQYF
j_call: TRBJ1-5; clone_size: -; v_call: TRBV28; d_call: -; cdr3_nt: TGTGCCAGCAGCCTGATAGGAGGTCAAGGGAGCAATCAGCCCCAGCATTTT; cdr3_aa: CASSLIGGQGSNQPQHF
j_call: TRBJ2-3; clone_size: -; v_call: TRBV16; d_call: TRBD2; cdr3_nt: TGTGCCAGCAGCCAATCAGCGGCTAGCGGGACGCCAAGGGATACGCAGTATTTT; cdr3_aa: CASSQSAASGTPRDTQYF
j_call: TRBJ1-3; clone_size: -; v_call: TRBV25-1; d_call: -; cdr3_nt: TGTGCCAGCAGTGAATCTCGGGGTTACGGAAACACCATATATTTT; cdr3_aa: CASSESRGYGNTIYF
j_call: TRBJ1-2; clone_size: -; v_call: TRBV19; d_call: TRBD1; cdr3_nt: TGTGCCAGTAGTGGGACAGTGGAAGAACTCTTCTATGGCTACACCTTC; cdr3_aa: CASSGTVEELFYGYTF
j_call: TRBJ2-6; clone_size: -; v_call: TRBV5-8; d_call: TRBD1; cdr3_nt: TGTGCCAGCAGCTTGACAGGGGGCGCATCTGGGGCCAACGTCCTGACTTTC; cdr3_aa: CASSLTGGASGANVLTF
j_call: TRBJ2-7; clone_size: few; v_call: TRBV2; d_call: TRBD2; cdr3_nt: TGTGCCAGCGGACTAGAGCACTACGAGCAGTACTTC; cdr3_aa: CASGLEHYEQYF
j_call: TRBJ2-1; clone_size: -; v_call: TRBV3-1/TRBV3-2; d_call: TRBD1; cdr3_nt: TGTGCCAGCAAAACGGGACAGGGGAGGCGCAATGAGCAGTTCTTC; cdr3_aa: CASKTGQGRRNEQFF
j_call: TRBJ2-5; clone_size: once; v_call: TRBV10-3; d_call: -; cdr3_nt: TGTGCCATTACCCCAGAGGGACAAGAGACCCAGTACTTC; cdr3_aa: CAITPEGQETQYF
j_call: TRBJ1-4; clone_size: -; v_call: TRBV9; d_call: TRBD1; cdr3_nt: TGTGCCAGCAGCCCCACAGGGGGGGGAGAAAAACTGTTTTTT; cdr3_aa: CASSPTGGGEKLFF
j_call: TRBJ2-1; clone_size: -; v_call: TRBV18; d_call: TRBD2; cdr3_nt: TGTGCCAGCTCACCACCGAGGACTAGCCGCGTCGATGAGCAGTTCTTC; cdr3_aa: CASSPPRTSRVDEQFF
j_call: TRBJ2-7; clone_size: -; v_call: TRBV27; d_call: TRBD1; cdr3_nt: TGTGCCAGCAGTTTAGCAAGACAGGGGGCGGGATCCTACGAGCAGTACTTC; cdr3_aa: CASSLARQGAGSYEQYF
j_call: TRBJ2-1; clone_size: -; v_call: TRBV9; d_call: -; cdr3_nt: TGTGCCAGCAGCCCACGGGACAATTACAATGAGCAGTTCTTC; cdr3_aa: CASSPRDNYNEQFF
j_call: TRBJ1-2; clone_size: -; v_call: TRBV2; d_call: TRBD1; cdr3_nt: TGTGCCAGCAGTATCCAGGACAGGGCCCCTGGCTACACCTTC; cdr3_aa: CASSIQDRAPGYTF
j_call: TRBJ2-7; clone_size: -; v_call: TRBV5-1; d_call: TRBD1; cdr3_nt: TGCGCCAGCAGCACGCCTGGGACAGGGGTCGAGCAGTACTTC; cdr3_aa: CASSTPGTGVEQYF
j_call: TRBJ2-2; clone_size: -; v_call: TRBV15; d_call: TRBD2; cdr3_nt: TGTGCCACCAGCAGAGTTCCCGCGCGGGGGAAGACCGGGGAGCTGTTTTTT; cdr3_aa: CATSRVPARGKTGELFF
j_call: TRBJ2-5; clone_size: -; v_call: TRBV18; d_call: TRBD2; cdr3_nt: TGTGCCAGCTCACCACCGAACGGGGGGTTCCAAGAGACCCAGTACTTC; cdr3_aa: CASSPPNGGFQETQYF
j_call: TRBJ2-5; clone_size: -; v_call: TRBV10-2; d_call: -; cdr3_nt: TGCGCCAGCAGTGAAGTGACTCGGGGGGAGACCCAGTACTTC; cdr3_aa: CASSEVTRGETQYF
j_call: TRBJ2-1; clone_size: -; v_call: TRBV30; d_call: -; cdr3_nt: TGTGCCTGGACAACCTACAATGAGCAGTTCTTC; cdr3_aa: CAWTTYNEQFF
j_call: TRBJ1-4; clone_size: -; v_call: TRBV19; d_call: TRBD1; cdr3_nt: TGTGCCAGTAGTCCGCCGGGACAGGATGAAAAACTGTTTTTT; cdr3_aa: CASSPPGQDEKLFF
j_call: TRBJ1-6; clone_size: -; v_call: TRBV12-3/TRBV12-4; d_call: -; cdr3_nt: TGTGCCAGCAGGGGGCAGGGGAATTCACCCCTCCACTTT; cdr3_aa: CASRGQGNSPLHF
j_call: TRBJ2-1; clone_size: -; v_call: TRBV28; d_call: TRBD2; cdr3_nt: TGTGCCAGCAGTTTAGGGGGGGAACCCTACAATGAGCAGTTCTTC; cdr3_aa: CASSLGGEPYNEQFF
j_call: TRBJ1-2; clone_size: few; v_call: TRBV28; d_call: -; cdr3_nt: TGTGCCAGCAGTACAGGGAGTAGCGGCTACACCTTC; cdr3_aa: CASSTGSSGYTF
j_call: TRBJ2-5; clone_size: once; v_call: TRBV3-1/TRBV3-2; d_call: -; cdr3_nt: TGTGCCAGCAGCCAACAGGGGCTGATTCAAGAGACCCAGTACTTC; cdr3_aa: CASSQQGLIQETQYF
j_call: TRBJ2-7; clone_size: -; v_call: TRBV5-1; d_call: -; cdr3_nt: TGCGCCAGCAGCTTGGCGGGGAACCTTTACGAGCAGTACTTC; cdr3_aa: CASSLAGNLYEQYF
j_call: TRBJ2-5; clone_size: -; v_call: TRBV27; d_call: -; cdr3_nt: TGTGCCAGCAGTTTATCGACACAAGTGGGGACCCAGTACTTC; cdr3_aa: CASSLSTQVGTQYF
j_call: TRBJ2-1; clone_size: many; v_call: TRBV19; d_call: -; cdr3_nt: TGTGCCAGTAAGGATCTAGCGTCGGAGAGGGAGCAGTTCTTC; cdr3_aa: CASKDLASEREQFF
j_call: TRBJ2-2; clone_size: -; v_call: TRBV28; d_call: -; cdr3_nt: TGTGCCAGCAGTTTAGGTGGTCAGGACACCGGGGAGCTGTTTTTT; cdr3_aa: CASSLGGQDTGELFF
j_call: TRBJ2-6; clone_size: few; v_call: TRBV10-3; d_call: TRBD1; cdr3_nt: TGTGCCTCGAGCTGGGGACAGAACTCTGGGGCCAACGTCCTGACTTTC; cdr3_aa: CASSWGQNSGANVLTF
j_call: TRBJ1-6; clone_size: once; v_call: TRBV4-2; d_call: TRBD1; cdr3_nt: TGTGCCAGCAGCCAAGGCAGGGGGCTTTTAGGTTCACCCCTCCACTTT; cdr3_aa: CASSQGRGLLGSPLHF
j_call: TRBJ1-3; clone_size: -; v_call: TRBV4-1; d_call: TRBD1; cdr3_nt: TGCGCCAGCAGCTTAGACAGGGAAGCTGGAAACACCATATATTTT; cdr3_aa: CASSLDREAGNTIYF